The clone carrying this T cell receptor (beta chain) has a single count. The CDR3 contains 14 residues. CDR1 MNHEY and CDR2 SMNVEV come from the germline V gene (reference sequence). The germline V and J ends were trimmed by 2 bases and 5 bases, with 12 bases remaining between them. Data came from immunoSEQ multiplex PCR; TCRdb stores just in-frame clones and leaves some out. The repertoire holds 150,000 to 200,000 clones, with 70% to 85% as singletons. The source of the sample is a study of blood T cell repertoires in COVID-19. Those enrolled, adults aged 18 to 89 years, came from 20 to 25 US areas. Two consecutive negative NP/OP PCR tests, clearance, or resolved symptoms defined Cohort 3 recovery.

The sequence derives from a man in his fifties who had recovered from COVID-19. Sequenced sample: PBMCs or T cells enriched from blood (not recorded which). The chain couples TRBV27 to TRBJ1-1; D uncertain. The CDR3 sequence: CASSLGPVETEAFF. As DNA, the CDR3 is TGTGCCAGCAGTTTAGGCCCAGTGGAGACTGAAGCTTTCTTT.